Below, 14 T cell receptor beta chains from the same sample are listed, as sequenced in a study of T cells expressing NK-cell markers. TCRdb reprocessed the 5' RACE reads, keeping one entry per CDR3 protein, no DNA. The sample has over 250,000 distinct CDR3 sequences. The material sequenced was blood T cells: a sorted CD56 or NKG2C T cell subset, CD4+ or CD8+ T cells, or bulk PBMC T cells (not recorded which). These receptors came from a woman between 18 and 69 years old in good health.

The J gene is TRBJ1-5, the V gene TRBV12-3 or TRBV12-4; as DNA is missing, the TRBD1 call by TCRdb cannot be tested. The CDR3 has 15 amino acids. The CDR3 region is CASRPDRGRNQPQHF.

J is TRBJ2-5 and V is TRBV30; TCRdb picks TRBD2, but there is no DNA to check that call. Germline V lookup: CDR1 GTSNPN, CDR2 SVGIG (reference sequence). The CDR3 spans 15 residues. CDR3: CAWSRGTSGQETQYF.

The gene calls are TRBV12-3 or TRBV12-4 and TRBJ2-2; lacking DNA, the TRBD1 call made by TCRdb goes unchecked. CDR3 size: 13 residues. This CDR3 reads CASSFPGPGELFF.

The chain joins TRBV28 to TRBJ2-7. This CDR3 has 11 amino acids. Per the germline V gene, CDR1 is MDHEN and CDR2 is SYDVKM. CDR3 amino acids: CASSLVGEQYF.

The chain recombines TRBV15 with TRBJ2-1; TCRdb calls TRBD2, which cannot be checked without DNA. The CDR3 loop spans 17 amino acids. Per the germline V gene, CDR1 is LNHNV and CDR2 is YYDKDF (reference sequence). CDR3 loop: CATSRDLKVAGDDEQFF.

The chain employs TRBV20-1 and TRBJ2-3; the D call from TCRdb, TRBD2, cannot be confirmed without DNA. This CDR3 is built from 12 residues. Germline CDR1 and CDR2: DFQATT and SNEGSKA (reference sequence). CDR3 loop: CSPRPRTDTQYF.

The chain couples TRBV15 to TRBJ2-1; without DNA, the TCRdb call of TRBD2 cannot be checked. Germline CDR1 LNHNV, CDR2 YYDKDF (reference sequence). This CDR3 region has 15 residues. This chain's CDR3 is CATSNGGASYNEQFF.

This chain joins TRBV5-1 and TRBJ2-5; TCRdb picks TRBD1, but there is no DNA to check that call. Germline V gives CDR1 SGHRS, CDR2 YFSETQ. CDR3 length equals 14 residues. The chain's CDR3 is CASSLQGLEETQYF.

CDR3 protein: CASSFRANYGYTF. The chain couples TRBV5-6 to TRBJ1-2. The CDR3 runs 13 residues. Germline V gene data show CDR1 as SGHDT and CDR2 as YYEEEE.

The chain links TRBV11-2 to TRBJ2-5; TCRdb's D gene call, TRBD2, goes unchecked for lack of DNA. This CDR3 comprises 16 residues. Per germline, CDR1 SGHAT and CDR2 FQNNGV. The CDR3: CASSLDGTSGGETQYF. Complete variable domain (other parts from reference TRBV11-2 and TRBJ2-5): EAGVAQSPRYKIIEKRQSVAFWCNPISGHATLYWYQQILGQGPKLLIQFQNNGVVDDSQLPKDRFSAERLKGVDSTLKIQPAKLEDSAVYLCASSLDGTSGGETQYFGPGTRLLVL.

The chain combines TRBV4-3 with TRBJ1-1; TCRdb designates TRBD1, a call that cannot be tested without DNA. The CDR3 consists of 15 residues. CDR1 is LGHNA, CDR2 YSLEER, per germline. The CDR3 sequence is CASSQENRAGTEAFF.

The chain uses TRBV21-1 and TRBJ2-5; the TRBD1 assignment by TCRdb is unverifiable without DNA. TRBV21-1 is assigned pseudogene status. The CDR3 covers 17 residues. CDR3 in amino acids: CASSKGKLRGYQETQYF.

The V call is TRBV20-1, the J call TRBJ2-7; TCRdb proposes TRBD2, but this gene call is untestable without DNA. The V gene's germline CDR1 is DFQATT and CDR2 SNEGSKA (reference sequence). The CDR3 sequence is 15 residues long. CDR3: CSARDLGLARYEQYF.

The gene calls are TRBV19 and TRBJ1-5; lacking DNA, the TRBD1 call made by TCRdb goes unchecked. The CDR3 is 12 amino acids. Germline V CDR1 and CDR2: LNHDA, SQIVND (reference sequence). The CDR3 reads CASRDTQRPQHF. The full variable domain, its missing parts supplied by reference TRBV19 and TRBJ1-5, is DGGITQSPKYLFRKEGQNVTLSCEQNLNHDAMYWYRQDPGQGLRLIYYSQIVNDFQKGDIAEGYSVSREKKESFPLTVTSAQKNPTAFYLCASRDTQRPQHFGDGTRLSIL.